This TCR beta chain was recovered during a study of response to subunit inactivated influenza vaccine. TCRdb re-called the RT-PCR reads with MiXCR, one entry per CDR3 protein. The sample contains 540,000 or so distinct CDR3 sequences, 13% of which appear only once. As for this clonotype: Its cognate antigen is unknown.

General observations from the study: The authors put forward the suggestion that each seasonal influenza vaccination may bring in only a limited number of new T cells.

J gave up 1 base and V 6 bases, and 5 bases lay outside the gene matches. The CDR3 totals 13 residues. The V gene's germline CDR1 is DFQATT and CDR2 SNEGSKA (reference sequence). This rearrangement joins TRBV20-1 to TRBJ2-5; 7 bases map to TRBD2. The sequences come from PBMCs from blood, collected roughly 45 days after vaccination. This clonotype was obtained from a man in his fifties or sixties who received an inactivated influenza vaccine. The CDR3 sequence is CSAIGGIQETQYF. The DNA of the CDR3 is TGCAGTGCCATCGGGGGGATCCAAGAGACCCAGTACTTC.